This passage covers 32 T cell receptor beta chains from one sample sequenced in a study of T and B cells in COVID-19 patients. TRB was amplified from about 250-500 ng of blood genomic DNA. TRB rearrangements were amplified by multiplex PCR with BIOMED2 TRB-A/B primers. MiXCR, applied by TCRdb to the multiplex PCR reads, yields one record per CDR3 protein. The sample contains 8,000 to 9,500 distinct CDR3 sequences, roughly 24% of which appear only once. Specimen: blood. The receptors shown here come from a human donor who had recovered from COVID-19.

This clonotype rates as medium-sized. The chain uses TRBV5-3 and TRBJ2-1, with a tentative D call TRBD2 (6 bases). TRBV5-3 is an ORF; its function is uncertain. Trimming cost V 4 bases and J 5 bases, with 16 bases left between them. The CDR3 runs to 15 residues. The CDR3 nucleotides read TGTGCCAGAAGCGGAGACTGGAGGGAGAACAATGAGCAGTTCTTC. It is translated as CARSGDWRENNEQFF.

This clonotype was counted many times. The J gene is TRBJ2-3, the V gene TRBV6-5; TRBD1 matches 7 bases. The CDR3 runs 15 residues. Germline assignment: CDR1 MNHEY and CDR2 SVGAGI. With 1 base clipped from V and 1 base from J, the junction kept 2 bases outside the gene matches. This chain's CDR3 is CASSYYRGGTDTQYF. The CDR3 DNA sequence: TGTGCCAGCAGTTACTACAGGGGCGGCACAGATACGCAGTATTTT.

This chain uses TRBV7-9 with TRBJ2-3, with D tentatively TRBD2 (5 bases). CDR1 is SEHNR and CDR2 is FQNEAQ in the germline V gene (reference sequence). This CDR3 comprises 15 residues. V was pared by 5 bases and J by 0 bases, with 12 bases between. CDR3 loop: CASSRAESSTDTQYF. The CDR3 nucleotides are TGTGCCAGCAGCCGAGCGGAGTCAAGCACAGATACGCAGTATTTT.

By share, this clonotype counts as medium-sized. The chain combines TRBV27 with TRBJ2-6; D perhaps matches TRBD1 (6 bases). The CDR3 extends over 15 amino acids. The germline V gene has CDR1 MNHEY and CDR2 SMNVEV (reference sequence). Trimming shortened V by 4 bases and J by 0 bases, and 7 bases separated the two germline ends. For the CDR3, the DNA is TGTGCCAGCAGTTCGGACAGCTCTGGGGCCAACGTCCTGACTTTC. Its protein product is CASSSDSSGANVLTF. Drawing the rest from reference TRBV27 and TRBJ2-6, the complete variable domain is EAQVTQNPRYLITVTGKKLTVTCSQNMNHEYMSWYRQDPGLGLRQIYYSMNVEVTDKGDVPEGYKVSRKEKRNFPLILESPSPNQTSLYFCASSSDSSGANVLTFGAGSRLTVL.

V usage is TRBV7-9 and J usage is TRBJ2-1, with TRBD1 matching 7 bases. Trimming cost V 5 bases and J 3 bases; bases outside gene matches: 4. Germline CDR1 is SEHNR and CDR2 is FQNEAQ (reference sequence). The CDR3 has 14 residues. This CDR3 reads CASSPRQGYNEQFF. The CDR3 DNA follows: TGTGCCAGCAGCCCCCGACAGGGCTACAATGAGCAGTTCTTC.

In this sample, this clonotype turned up once. A single base separates this from a much larger clone, so it may be a read error. This chain connects TRBV5-6 to TRBJ2-7; D ambiguous. The germline V gene encodes CDR1 SGHDT and CDR2 YYEEEE. There are 14 residues in the CDR3. The V end was cut by 8 bases, the J end by 2 bases, with 17 bases between. The CDR3 sequence is CARSLVGQTYEQYF. In DNA form, the CDR3 reads TGTGCCAGGAGCCTGGTAGGTCAAACCTACGAGCAGTACTTC.

By share, this clonotype counts as medium-sized. The V call is TRBV6-5, the J call TRBJ1-6, with 11 bases identical to TRBD1. This CDR3 is 13 amino acids long. Per germline, CDR1 MNHEY and CDR2 SVGAGI. V shed 4 bases and J 10 bases; nucleotides not matched to a gene: 0. CDR3 sequence reads: CASSWTGGSPLHF. The CDR3 DNA follows: TGTGCCAGCAGTTGGACAGGGGGCTCACCCCTCCACTTT.

This clonotype rates as medium-sized. The chain recombines TRBV5-6 with TRBJ2-7, with D unresolved. The germline CDR1 and CDR2 sequences are SGHDT and YYEEEE. V was clipped by 5 bases and J by 5 bases, with 11 bases between them. This CDR3 region has 12 residues. CDR3 nucleotides: TGTGCCAGCAGTTACCTAGGCCACGAGCAGTACTTC. It is translated as CASSYLGHEQYF.

This clonotype was detected a few times. This rearrangement joins TRBV20-1 to TRBJ2-1, with 10 bases lining up with TRBD2. The germline gives CDR1 DFQATT, CDR2 SNEGSKA (reference sequence). Trimming took 3 bases from V and 5 from J; bases not matched to a gene: 4. CDR3 length equals 14 residues. This CDR3 is CSASYSGRNNEQFF. DNA of the CDR3: TGCAGTGCTAGTTATAGCGGGAGGAACAATGAGCAGTTCTTC.

This chain connects TRBV7-2 to TRBJ2-3, with D unclear. Germline loops: CDR1 SGHTA, CDR2 FQGNSA. This CDR3 region has 14 residues. Trimming left V 0 bases short and J 14 bases short, with 18 bases between. The CDR3 is CASSLARAGDAGYF. The CDR3 nucleotides read TGTGCCAGCAGCTTAGCCCGGGCCGGCGACGCTGGGTATTTT.

This clonotype is termed large. This rearrangement joins TRBV29-1 to TRBJ2-7; 11 bases are a match to TRBD2. This CDR3 has 15 amino acids. Trimming took 5 bases from V and 6 from J; bases not matched to a gene: 12. Germline V gene lookup returns CDR1 SQVTM and CDR2 ANQGSEA. The CDR3 coding sequence is TGCAGCGTTACGGGTAGCGGGGGGGCCGTGGTCGAGCAGTACTTC. Protein product: CSVTGSGGAVVEQYF.

This clonotype turned up a few times. The chain combines TRBV5-1 with TRBJ2-5, with TRBD1 identical over 7 bases. J was trimmed by 1 base and V by 4 bases; bases with no gene match: 4. Germline V gene data show CDR1 as SGHRS and CDR2 as YFSETQ. The CDR3 totals 14 residues. For the CDR3, the DNA is TGCGCCAGCAGCAGAACAGGGGCCCAAGAGACCCAGTACTTC. Encoded protein: CASSRTGAQETQYF.

This chain uses TRBV11-2 with TRBJ1-2, with D maybe TRBD1 (6 bases). Trimming removed 3 bases from V and 3 bases from J, with 17 bases in between. There are 16 residues in the CDR3. Germline loops: CDR1 SGHAT, CDR2 FQNNGV. For the CDR3, the DNA is TGTGCCAGCAGCTTTACGACAGGTCTCACGGACTATGGCTACACCTTC. It specifies CASSFTTGLTDYGYTF.

This clonotype was detected a few times. The gene calls are TRBV5-1 and TRBJ2-3; TRBD1 is a possible D gene (6 bases). Trimming removed 3 bases from V and 2 bases from J, with 13 bases in between. This CDR3 is built from 15 residues. From germline, CDR1 is SGHRS and CDR2 YFSETQ. The DNA for the CDR3 is TGCGCCAGCAGCTACGGGACAACATACACAGATACGCAGTATTTT. This encodes CASSYGTTYTDTQYF.

This clonotype was seen more than once but under ten times. The gene calls are TRBV7-2 and TRBJ2-5; D possibly corresponds to TRBD2 (6 bases). Trimming stripped 1 base from V and 5 bases from J, with 8 bases between. Germline V CDR1 and CDR2: SGHTA, FQGNSA. The CDR3 extends over 13 amino acids. CDR3 in DNA: TGTGCCAGCAGCTTAGTCGGGGGTGAGACCCAGTACTTC. Its translation is CASSLVGGETQYF.

V gene TRBV20-1 combines with J gene TRBJ2-7, with TRBD2 as a possible D gene (5 bases). The CDR3 is 13 residues long. Germline V gene sequence: CDR1 DFQATT, CDR2 SNEGSKA (reference sequence). Trimming shortened V by 3 bases and J by 2 bases, and 11 bases separated the two germline ends. The CDR3 is CSASYTSPYEQYF. CDR3 DNA sequence: TGCAGTGCTAGTTATACTAGTCCCTACGAGCAGTACTTC.

This clonotype counts as medium-sized (0.01 to 0.1%). The V gene is TRBV29-1, the J gene TRBJ1-4; D not certain. The CDR3 runs 11 residues. The germline V gene has CDR1 SQVTM and CDR2 ANQGSEA. V was trimmed by 6 bases and J by 9 bases, leaving 11 bases between them. Written as DNA, the CDR3 is TGCAGCGTGCCAGGAGGACAAAAACTGTTTTTT. Translated: CSVPGGQKLFF.

This chain joins TRBV4-3 and TRBJ2-3, with 10 bases fitting TRBD2. Germline V gene sequence: CDR1 LGHNA, CDR2 YSLEER. The CDR3 extends over 12 amino acids. The trim removed 3 bases at V and 11 bases at J, leaving 2 bases unmatched. This CDR3 reads CASSQGLARQYF. The CDR3 region has the DNA TGCGCCAGCAGCCAGGGACTAGCGAGGCAGTATTTT.

In its sample, this clonotype was seen many times. This chain joins TRBV6-2 or TRBV6-3 and TRBJ1-5; perhaps TRBD1 as D (5 bases). The CDR3 extends over 14 amino acids. Germline lookup yields CDR1 MNHEY and CDR2 SVGEGT. V lost 4 bases to trimming and J lost 0 bases, with 7 bases between them. CDR3 DNA sequence: TGTGCCAGCAGTTGGGGGGGTAGCAATCAGCCCCAGCATTTT. It translates to CASSWGGSNQPQHF.

By share, this clonotype ranks as medium-sized. CDR3 sequence: CASSYSDGTYEQYF. As DNA, the CDR3 is TGTGCCAGCAGTTACTCCGACGGGACCTACGAGCAGTACTTC. The genes are TRBV6-5 and TRBJ2-7; maybe TRBD2 (5 bases). Germline CDR1 is MNHEY and CDR2 is SVGAGI. The CDR3 totals 14 residues. V lost 0 bases and J 2 bases, leaving 8 bases between the germline ends.

In this sample, this clonotype turned up many times. This sequence joins TRBV15 and TRBJ2-3; the match to TRBD2 covers 8 bases. Trimming removed 3 bases from V and 2 bases from J; junction bases left unmatched: 7. The CDR3 is made up of 16 amino acids. Germline assignment: CDR1 LNHNV and CDR2 YYDKDF (reference sequence). The CDR3 DNA sequence: TGTGCCACCAGCAGGGATAGGCGGGGGGCCACAGATACGCAGTATTTT. Amino acids: CATSRDRRGATDTQYF.

Sample share makes this clonotype medium-sized. The genes are TRBV12-3 or TRBV12-4 and TRBJ2-2; 8 bases align to TRBD1. The CDR3 spans 15 residues. The ends lost 11 bases at V and 0 bases at J; junction bases unmatched: 8. The CDR3 DNA follows: TGTGCCGGGCTCAAGGACAGGGCGAACACCGGGGAGCTGTTTTTT. It encodes CAGLKDRANTGELFF.

This clonotype was seen more than once but under ten times. The V and J genes are TRBV28 and TRBJ2-5; 8 nucleotides match TRBD1. Germline V gene sequence: CDR1 MDHEN, CDR2 SYDVKM. The CDR3 consists of 14 residues. J lost 4 bases, V lost 5 bases, and 6 bases had no gene match. DNA of the CDR3: TGTGCCAGCAGTAAGACACAGGGGGTAGAGACCCAGTACTTC. This gives the protein CASSKTQGVETQYF.

The CDR3 spells CASSISGTGGRNTIYF. Written as DNA, the CDR3 is TGTGCCAGTAGTATAAGCGGGACAGGGGGCCGAAACACCATATATTTT. V usage is TRBV19 and J usage is TRBJ1-3; 12 nucleotides match TRBD1. The germline CDR1 and CDR2 sequences are LNHDA and SQIVND (reference sequence). V lost 2 bases to trimming and J lost 5 bases; unmatched junction nucleotides: 4. The CDR3 is 16 residues long.

The chain couples TRBV9 to TRBJ2-3; no firm D call. This CDR3 is built from 16 residues. Per the germline V gene, CDR1 is SGDLS and CDR2 is YYNGEE. Trimming cost V 1 base and J 0 bases, with 12 bases left between them. CDR3 sequence (DNA): TGTGCCAGCAGCGTATGGGTGGCGTCTAGCACAGATACGCAGTATTTT. This sequence encodes CASSVWVASSTDTQYF. Full variable domain (remainder filled in from reference TRBV9 and TRBJ2-3): DSGVTQTPKHLITATGQRVTLRCSPRSGDLSVYWYQQSLDQGLQFLIQYYNGEERAKGNILERFSAQQFPDLHSELNLSSLELGDSALYFCASSVWVASSTDTQYFGPGTRLTVL.

The table lists this clonotype with many counts. The J gene is TRBJ1-1, the V gene TRBV6-1, with TRBD1 matching 12 bases. V trimming: 7 bases; J trimming: 0 bases; junction bases outside the gene matches: 9. Germline CDR1 is MNHNS and CDR2 is SASEGT. CDR3 length: 17 residues. The CDR3 loop is CASTPRGQGALNTEAFF. In DNA, the CDR3 is TGTGCCAGCACCCCTAGGGGACAGGGGGCATTGAACACTGAAGCTTTCTTT.

The chain couples TRBV7-2 to TRBJ1-1; maybe TRBD1 (5 bases). V lost 4 bases and J 1 base, leaving 13 bases between the germline ends. CDR3 length equals 15 residues. In germline, CDR1 is SGHTA, CDR2 FQGNSA. CDR3 bases: TGTGCCAGCAGCTCCGCAGGGTTGGGGAACACTGAAGCTTTCTTT. Translating it yields CASSSAGLGNTEAFF.

The V and J genes are TRBV19 and TRBJ2-5, with 11 bases matching TRBD1. Germline loops: CDR1 LNHDA, CDR2 SQIVND (reference sequence). CDR3 length: 15 amino acids. Unmatched junction bases numbered 2, after V lost 3 bases and J lost 2 bases. The CDR3 DNA reads as TGTGCCAGTAGTATGGGGGACAGGGGGCAAGAGACCCAGTACTTC. It yields the protein CASSMGDRGQETQYF. The full variable domain, in which reference TRBV19 and TRBJ2-5 provide the parts outside the CDR3, is DGGITQSPKYLFRKEGQNVTLSCEQNLNHDAMYWYRQDPGQGLRLIYYSQIVNDFQKGDIAEGYSVSREKKESFPLTVTSAQKNPTAFYLCASSMGDRGQETQYFGPGTRLLVL.

The chain uses TRBV6-2 or TRBV6-3 and TRBJ1-1; D is uncertain. The CDR3 covers 13 residues. Germline V gene data show CDR1 as MNHEY and CDR2 as SVGEGT. Trimming removed 3 bases at V and 2 bases at J, with 7 bases between. The CDR3 is CASSYTVNTEAFF. The CDR3, as DNA: TGTGCCAGCAGTTATACGGTAAACACTGAAGCTTTCTTT.

J is TRBJ2-7 and V is TRBV19; D is perhaps TRBD1 (9 bases). The germline CDR1 and CDR2 sequences are LNHDA and SQIVND (reference sequence). V dropped 4 bases and J dropped 1 base, with 20 bases sitting between them. This CDR3 has 17 amino acids. CDR3 bases: TGTGCCAGTAGTAATCGGGGGGGGACAGGGTCTTCCTACGAGCAGTACTTC. Translation: CASSNRGGTGSSYEQYF.

This clonotype was seen at least ten times. This chain joins TRBV6-5 and TRBJ2-5; no clear D gene. From germline, CDR1 is MNHEY and CDR2 SVGAGI. Deletions cut 10 bases from V and 5 bases from J, with 17 bases between. The CDR3 loop spans 13 amino acids. CDR3 sequence reads: CATRSLAPETQYF. CDR3 bases: TGTGCCACGCGATCCCTGGCCCCGGAGACCCAGTACTTC.

This clonotype was counted between two and nine times. J is TRBJ1-2 and V is TRBV24-1, with a possible D match to TRBD1 (5 bases). The CDR3 is made up of 16 amino acids. Trimming removed 4 bases at V and 3 bases at J, with 17 bases between. Germline V gives CDR1 KGHDR, CDR2 SFDVKD. For the CDR3, the DNA is TGTGCCACCAGTGAGGGGACGGTCCGAAGGGACTATGGCTACACCTTC. This gives the protein CATSEGTVRRDYGYTF.